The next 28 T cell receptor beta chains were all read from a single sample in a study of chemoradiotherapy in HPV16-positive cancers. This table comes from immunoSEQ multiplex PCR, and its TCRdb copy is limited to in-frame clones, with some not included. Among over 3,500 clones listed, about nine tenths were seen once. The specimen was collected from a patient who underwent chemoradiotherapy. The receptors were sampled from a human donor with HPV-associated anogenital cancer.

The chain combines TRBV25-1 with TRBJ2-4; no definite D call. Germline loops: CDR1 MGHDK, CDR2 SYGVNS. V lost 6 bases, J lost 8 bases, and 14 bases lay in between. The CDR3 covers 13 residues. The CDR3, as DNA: TGTGCCAGCAGGGAAAACATGGCGGACATTCAGTACTTC. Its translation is CASRENMADIQYF.

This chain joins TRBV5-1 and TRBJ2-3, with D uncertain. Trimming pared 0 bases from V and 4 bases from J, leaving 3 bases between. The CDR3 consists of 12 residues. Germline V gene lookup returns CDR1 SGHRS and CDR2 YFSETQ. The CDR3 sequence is CASSLVADTQYF. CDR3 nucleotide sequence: TGCGCCAGCAGCTTGGTGGCAGATACGCAGTATTTT.

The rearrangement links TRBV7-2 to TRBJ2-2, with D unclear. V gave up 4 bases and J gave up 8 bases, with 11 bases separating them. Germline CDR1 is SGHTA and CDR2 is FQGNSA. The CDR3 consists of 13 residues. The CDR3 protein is CASSSRRLGELFF. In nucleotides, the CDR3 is TGTGCCAGCAGCTCGAGAAGGCTAGGGGAGCTGTTTTTT.

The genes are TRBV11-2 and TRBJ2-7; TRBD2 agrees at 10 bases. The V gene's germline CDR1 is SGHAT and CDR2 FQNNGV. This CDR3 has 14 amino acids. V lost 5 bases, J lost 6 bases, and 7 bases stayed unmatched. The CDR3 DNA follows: TGTGCCAGCAGCCCCCTAGCGGGAGCGTCCGAGCAGTACTTC. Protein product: CASSPLAGASEQYF.

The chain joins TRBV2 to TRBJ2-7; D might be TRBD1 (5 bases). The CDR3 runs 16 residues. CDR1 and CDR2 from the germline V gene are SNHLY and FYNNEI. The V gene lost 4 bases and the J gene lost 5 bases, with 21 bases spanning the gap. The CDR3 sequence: CASSVPRWGMGHEQYF. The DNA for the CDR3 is TGTGCCAGCAGTGTACCGAGATGGGGCATGGGCCACGAGCAGTACTTC.

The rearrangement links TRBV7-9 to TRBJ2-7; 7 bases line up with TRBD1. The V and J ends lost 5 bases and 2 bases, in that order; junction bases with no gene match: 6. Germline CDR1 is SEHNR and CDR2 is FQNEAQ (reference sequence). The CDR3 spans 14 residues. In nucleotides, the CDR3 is TGTGCCAGCAGCGCTCAGGACAGGCCCTACGAGCAGTACTTC. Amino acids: CASSAQDRPYEQYF.

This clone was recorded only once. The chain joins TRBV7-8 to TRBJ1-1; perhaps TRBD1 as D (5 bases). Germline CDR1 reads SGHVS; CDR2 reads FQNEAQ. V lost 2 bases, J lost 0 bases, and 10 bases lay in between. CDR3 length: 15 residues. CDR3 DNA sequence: TGTGCCAGCAGCTTATCGGGACTCCTGAACACTGAAGCTTTCTTT. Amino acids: CASSLSGLLNTEAFF.

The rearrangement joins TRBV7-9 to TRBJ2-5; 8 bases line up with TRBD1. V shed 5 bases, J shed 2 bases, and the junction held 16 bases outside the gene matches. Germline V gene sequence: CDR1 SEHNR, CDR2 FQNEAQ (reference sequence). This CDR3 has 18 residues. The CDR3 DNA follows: TGTGCCAGCAGCGCACGAAGAACTCCGGGACAGGCTCAAGAGACCCAGTACTTC. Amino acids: CASSARRTPGQAQETQYF.

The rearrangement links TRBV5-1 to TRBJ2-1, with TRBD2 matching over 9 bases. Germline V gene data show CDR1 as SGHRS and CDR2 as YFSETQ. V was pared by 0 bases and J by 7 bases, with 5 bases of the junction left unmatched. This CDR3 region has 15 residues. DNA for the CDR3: TGCGCCAGCAGCTTGGGCGGGGGGGCTTTTAATGAGCAGTTCTTC. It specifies CASSLGGGAFNEQFF.

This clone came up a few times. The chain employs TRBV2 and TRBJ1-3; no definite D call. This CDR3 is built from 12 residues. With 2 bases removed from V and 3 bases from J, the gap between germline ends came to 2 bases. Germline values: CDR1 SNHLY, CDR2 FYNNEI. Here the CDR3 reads CASSELGNTIYF. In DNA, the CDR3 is TGTGCCAGCAGTGAACTTGGAAACACCATATATTTT. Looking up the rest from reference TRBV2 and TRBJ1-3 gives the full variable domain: EPEVTQTPSHQVTQMGQEVILRCVPISNHLYFYWYRQILGQKVEFLVSFYNNEISEKSEIFDDQFSVERPDGSNFTLKIRSTKLEDSAMYFCASSELGNTIYFGEGSWLTVV.

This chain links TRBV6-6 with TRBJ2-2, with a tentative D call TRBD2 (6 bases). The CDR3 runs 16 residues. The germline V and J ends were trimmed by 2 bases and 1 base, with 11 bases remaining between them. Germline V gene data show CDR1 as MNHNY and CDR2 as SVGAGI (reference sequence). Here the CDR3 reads CASSYPVSGNTGELFF. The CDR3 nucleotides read TGTGCCAGCAGTTACCCCGTTAGCGGGAACACCGGGGAGCTGTTTTTT.

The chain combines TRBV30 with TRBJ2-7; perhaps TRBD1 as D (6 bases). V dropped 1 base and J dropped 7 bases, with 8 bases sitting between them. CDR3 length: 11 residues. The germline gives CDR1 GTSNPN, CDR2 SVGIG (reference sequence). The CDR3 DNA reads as TGTGCCTGGAGTGAAGGGGGTGAGCAGTACTTC. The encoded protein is CAWSEGGEQYF.

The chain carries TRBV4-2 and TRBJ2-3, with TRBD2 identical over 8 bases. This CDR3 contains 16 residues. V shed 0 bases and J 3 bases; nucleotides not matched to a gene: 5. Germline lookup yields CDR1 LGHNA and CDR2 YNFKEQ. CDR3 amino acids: CASSQEGGRFTDTQYF. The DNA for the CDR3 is TGTGCCAGCAGCCAAGAGGGCGGGAGGTTTACAGATACGCAGTATTTT.

The CDR3 coding sequence is TGTGCCAGCAGTTTGTCAAGATCCTACGAGCAGTACTTC. The encoded protein is CASSLSRSYEQYF. The V and J genes are TRBV27 and TRBJ2-7; D is unresolved. V lost 3 bases and J lost 1, with 7 bases in between. The CDR3 loop spans 13 amino acids. Per the germline V gene, CDR1 is MNHEY and CDR2 is SMNVEV (reference sequence).

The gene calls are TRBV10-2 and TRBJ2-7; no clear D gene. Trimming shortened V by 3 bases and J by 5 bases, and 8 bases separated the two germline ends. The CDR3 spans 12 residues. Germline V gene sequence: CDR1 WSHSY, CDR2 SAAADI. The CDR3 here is CASSDLAHEQYF. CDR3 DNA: TGCGCCAGCAGTGATTTGGCTCACGAGCAGTACTTC.

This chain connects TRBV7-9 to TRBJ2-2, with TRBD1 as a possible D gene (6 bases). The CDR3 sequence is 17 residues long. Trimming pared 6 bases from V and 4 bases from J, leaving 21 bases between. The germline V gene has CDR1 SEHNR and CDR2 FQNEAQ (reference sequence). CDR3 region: CASSSPRGQLATGELFF. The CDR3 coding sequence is TGTGCCAGCAGTTCGCCCCGCGGACAGCTGGCCACCGGGGAGCTGTTTTTT.

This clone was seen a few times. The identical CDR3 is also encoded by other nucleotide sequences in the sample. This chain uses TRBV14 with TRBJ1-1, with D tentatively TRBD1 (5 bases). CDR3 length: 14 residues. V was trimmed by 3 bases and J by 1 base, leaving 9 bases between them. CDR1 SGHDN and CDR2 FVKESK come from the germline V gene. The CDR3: CASSHSGPNTEAFF. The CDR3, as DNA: TGTGCCAGCAGCCATTCGGGGCCGAACACTGAAGCTTTCTTT.

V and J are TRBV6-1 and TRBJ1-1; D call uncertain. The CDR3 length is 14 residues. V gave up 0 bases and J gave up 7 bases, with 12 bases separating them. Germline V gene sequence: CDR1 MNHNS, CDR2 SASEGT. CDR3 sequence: CASSEARRVGEAFF. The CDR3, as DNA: TGTGCCAGCAGTGAAGCGCGGAGGGTTGGTGAAGCTTTCTTT.

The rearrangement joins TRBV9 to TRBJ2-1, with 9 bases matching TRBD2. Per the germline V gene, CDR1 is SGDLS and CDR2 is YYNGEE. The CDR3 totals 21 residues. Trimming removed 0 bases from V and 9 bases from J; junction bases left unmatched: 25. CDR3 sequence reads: CASSVGTGRGGGPPLHGEQFF. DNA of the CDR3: TGTGCCAGCAGCGTAGGCACCGGGCGGGGGGGCGGCCCTCCCCTACATGGTGAGCAGTTCTTC. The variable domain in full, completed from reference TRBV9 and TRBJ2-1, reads DSGVTQTPKHLITATGQRVTLRCSPRSGDLSVYWYQQSLDQGLQFLIQYYNGEERAKGNILERFSAQQFPDLHSELNLSSLELGDSALYFCASSVGTGRGGGPPLHGEQFFGPGTRLTVL.

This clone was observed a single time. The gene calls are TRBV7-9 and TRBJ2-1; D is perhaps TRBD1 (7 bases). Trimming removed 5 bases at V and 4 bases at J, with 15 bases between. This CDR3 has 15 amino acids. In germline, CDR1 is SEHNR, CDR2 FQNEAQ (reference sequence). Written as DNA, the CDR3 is TGTGCCAGCAGCCAGGAGGGGGCCCCATACAATGAGCAGTTCTTC. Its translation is CASSQEGAPYNEQFF.

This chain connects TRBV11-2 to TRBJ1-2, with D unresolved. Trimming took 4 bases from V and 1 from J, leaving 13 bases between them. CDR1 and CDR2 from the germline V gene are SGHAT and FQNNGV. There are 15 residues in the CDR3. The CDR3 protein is CASSSVVSSNYGYTF. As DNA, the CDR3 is TGTGCCAGCAGCTCAGTCGTCAGCAGTAACTATGGCTACACCTTC. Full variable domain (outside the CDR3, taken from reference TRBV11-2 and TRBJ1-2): EAGVAQSPRYKIIEKRQSVAFWCNPISGHATLYWYQQILGQGPKLLIQFQNNGVVDDSQLPKDRFSAERLKGVDSTLKIQPAKLEDSAVYLCASSSVVSSNYGYTFGSGTRLTVV.

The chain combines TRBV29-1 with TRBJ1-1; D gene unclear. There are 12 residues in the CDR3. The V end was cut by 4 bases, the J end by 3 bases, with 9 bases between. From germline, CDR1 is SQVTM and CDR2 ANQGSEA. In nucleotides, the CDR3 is TGCAGCGTTGGAGAGGACGACACTGAAGCTTTCTTT. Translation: CSVGEDDTEAFF.

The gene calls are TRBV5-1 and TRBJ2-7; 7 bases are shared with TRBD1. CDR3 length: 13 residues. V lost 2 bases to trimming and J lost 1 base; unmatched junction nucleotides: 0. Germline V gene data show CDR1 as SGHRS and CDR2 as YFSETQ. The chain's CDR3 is CASSLQGSYEQYF. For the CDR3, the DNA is TGCGCCAGCAGCTTACAGGGGTCCTACGAGCAGTACTTC.

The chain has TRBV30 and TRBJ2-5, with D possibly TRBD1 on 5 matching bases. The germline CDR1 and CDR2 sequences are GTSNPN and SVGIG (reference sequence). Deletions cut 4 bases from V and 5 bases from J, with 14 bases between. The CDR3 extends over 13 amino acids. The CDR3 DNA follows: TGTGCCTGGAAATCTCAGGGATTGGAGACCCAGTACTTC. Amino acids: CAWKSQGLETQYF.

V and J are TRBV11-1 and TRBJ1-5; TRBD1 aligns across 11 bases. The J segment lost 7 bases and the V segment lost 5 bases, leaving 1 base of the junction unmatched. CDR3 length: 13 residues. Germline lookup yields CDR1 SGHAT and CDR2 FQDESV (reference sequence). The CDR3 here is CASSRTGGQPQHF. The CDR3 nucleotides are TGTGCCAGCAGCCGGACAGGGGGCCAGCCCCAGCATTTT.

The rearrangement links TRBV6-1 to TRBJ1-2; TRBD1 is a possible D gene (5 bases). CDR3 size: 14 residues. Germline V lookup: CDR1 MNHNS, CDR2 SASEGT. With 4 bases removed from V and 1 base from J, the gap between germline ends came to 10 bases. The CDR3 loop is CASSAPGRNYGYTF. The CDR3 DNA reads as TGTGCCAGCAGTGCCCCAGGGCGTAACTATGGCTACACCTTC.

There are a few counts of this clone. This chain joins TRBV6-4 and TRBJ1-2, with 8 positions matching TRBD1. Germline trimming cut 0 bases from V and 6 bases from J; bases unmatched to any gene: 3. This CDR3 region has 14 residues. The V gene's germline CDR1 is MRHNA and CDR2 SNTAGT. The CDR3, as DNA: TGTGCCAGCAGTGACTCTGAGACAGGGGATGGCTACACCTTC. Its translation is CASSDSETGDGYTF.

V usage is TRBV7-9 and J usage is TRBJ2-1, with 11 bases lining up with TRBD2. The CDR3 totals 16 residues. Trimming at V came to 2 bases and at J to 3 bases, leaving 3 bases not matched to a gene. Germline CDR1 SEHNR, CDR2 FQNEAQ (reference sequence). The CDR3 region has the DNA TGTGCCAGCAGCTTAACGGGACTAGCGGACTACAATGAGCAGTTCTTC. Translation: CASSLTGLADYNEQFF.